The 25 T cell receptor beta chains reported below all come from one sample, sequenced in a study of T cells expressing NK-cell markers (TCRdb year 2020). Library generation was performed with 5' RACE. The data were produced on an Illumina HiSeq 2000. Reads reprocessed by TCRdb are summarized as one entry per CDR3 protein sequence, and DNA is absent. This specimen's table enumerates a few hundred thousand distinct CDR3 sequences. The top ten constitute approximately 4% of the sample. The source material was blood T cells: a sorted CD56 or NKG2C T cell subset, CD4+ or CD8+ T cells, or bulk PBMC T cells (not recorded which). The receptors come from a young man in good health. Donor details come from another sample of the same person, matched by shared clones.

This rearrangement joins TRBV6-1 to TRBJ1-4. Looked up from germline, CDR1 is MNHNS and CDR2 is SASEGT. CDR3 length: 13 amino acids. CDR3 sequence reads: CASTAWTNEKLFF.

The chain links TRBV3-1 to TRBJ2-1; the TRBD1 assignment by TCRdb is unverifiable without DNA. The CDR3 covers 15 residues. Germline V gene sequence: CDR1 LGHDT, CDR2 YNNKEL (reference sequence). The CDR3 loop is CASSQGPGGWNEQFF.

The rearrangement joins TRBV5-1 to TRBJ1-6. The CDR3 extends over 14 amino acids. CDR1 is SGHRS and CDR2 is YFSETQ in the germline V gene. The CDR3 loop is CASSPAGTNSPLHF.

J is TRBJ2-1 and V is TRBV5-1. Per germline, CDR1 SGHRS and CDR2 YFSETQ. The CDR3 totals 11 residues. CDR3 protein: CASSISGEQFF.

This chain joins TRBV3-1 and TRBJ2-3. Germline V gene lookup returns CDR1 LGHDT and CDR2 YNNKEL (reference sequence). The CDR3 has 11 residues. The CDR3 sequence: CASSQSGTQYF.

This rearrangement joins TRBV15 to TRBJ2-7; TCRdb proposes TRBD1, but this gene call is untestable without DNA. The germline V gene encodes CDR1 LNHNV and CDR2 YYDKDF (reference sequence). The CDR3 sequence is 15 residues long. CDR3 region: CATSTEGQGEGEQYF.

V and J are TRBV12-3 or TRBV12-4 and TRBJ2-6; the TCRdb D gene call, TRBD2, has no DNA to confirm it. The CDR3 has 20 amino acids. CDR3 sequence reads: CASSAYPGDSGSSGANVLTF.

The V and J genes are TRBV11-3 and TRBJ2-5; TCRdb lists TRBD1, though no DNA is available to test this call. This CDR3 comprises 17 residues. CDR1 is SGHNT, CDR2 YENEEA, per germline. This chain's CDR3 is CASSLGLRGAGEETQYF.

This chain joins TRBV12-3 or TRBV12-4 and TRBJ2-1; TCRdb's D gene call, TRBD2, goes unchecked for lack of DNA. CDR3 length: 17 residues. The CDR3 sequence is CASSWTSGLWGGNEQFF.

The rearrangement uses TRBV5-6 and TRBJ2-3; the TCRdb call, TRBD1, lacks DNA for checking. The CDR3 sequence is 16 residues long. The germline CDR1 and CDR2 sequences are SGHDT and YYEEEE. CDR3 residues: CASSVNRGLSTDTQYF.

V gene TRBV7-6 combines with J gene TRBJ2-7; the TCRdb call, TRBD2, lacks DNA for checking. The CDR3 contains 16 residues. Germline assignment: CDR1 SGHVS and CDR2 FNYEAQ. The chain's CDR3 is CASSPRDGPSSYEQYF.

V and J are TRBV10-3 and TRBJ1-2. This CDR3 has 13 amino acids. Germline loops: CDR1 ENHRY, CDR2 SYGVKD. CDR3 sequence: CAISESGIRGYTF.

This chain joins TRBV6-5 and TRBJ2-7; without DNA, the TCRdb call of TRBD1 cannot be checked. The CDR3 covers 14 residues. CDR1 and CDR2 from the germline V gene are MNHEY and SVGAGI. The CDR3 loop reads CASSYRPGYGEQYF.

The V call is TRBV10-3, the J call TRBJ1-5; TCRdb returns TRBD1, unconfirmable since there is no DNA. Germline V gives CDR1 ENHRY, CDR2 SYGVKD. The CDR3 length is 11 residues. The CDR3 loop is CAIKGDQPQHF.

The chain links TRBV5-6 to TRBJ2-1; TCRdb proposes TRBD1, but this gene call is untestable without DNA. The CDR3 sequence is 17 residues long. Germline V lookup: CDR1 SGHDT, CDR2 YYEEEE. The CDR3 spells CASSLAGLKDSYNEQFF.

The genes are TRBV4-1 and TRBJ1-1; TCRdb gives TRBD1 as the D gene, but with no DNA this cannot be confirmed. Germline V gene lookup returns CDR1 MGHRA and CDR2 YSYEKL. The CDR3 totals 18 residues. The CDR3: CASSQEGLGQPLNTEAFF.

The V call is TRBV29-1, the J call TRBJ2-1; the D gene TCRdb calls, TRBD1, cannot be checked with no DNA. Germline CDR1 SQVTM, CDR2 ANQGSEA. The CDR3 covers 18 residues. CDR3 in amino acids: CSAKPQGFRRGSYNEQFF.

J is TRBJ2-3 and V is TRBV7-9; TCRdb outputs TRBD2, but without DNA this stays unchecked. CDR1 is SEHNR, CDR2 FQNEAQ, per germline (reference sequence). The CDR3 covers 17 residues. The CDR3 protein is CASSLAVGSARRDTQYF.

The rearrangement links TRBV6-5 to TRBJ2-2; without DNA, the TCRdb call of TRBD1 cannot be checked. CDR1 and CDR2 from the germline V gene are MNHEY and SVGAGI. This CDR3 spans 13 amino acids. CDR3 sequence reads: CASRLGGTGELFF.

The CDR3 loop is CASSFAGQGGDTQYF. The chain combines TRBV12-3 or TRBV12-4 with TRBJ2-3; TCRdb designates TRBD1, a call that cannot be tested without DNA. This CDR3 has 15 residues.

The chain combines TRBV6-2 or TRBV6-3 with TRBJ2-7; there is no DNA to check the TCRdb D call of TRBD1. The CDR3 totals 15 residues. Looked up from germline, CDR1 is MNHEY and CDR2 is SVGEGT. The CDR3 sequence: CASSIRAGGSYEQYF.

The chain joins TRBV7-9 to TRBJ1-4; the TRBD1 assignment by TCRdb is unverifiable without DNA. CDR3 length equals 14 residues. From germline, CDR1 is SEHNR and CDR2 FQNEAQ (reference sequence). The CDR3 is CASSPGRANEKLFF.

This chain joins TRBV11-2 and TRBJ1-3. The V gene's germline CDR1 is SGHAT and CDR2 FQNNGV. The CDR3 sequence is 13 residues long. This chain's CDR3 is CASRQSPGNTIYF.

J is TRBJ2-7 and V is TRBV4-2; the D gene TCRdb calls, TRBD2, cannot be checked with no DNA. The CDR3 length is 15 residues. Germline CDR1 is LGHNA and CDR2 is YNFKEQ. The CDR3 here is CASSQEGSEAYEQYF.

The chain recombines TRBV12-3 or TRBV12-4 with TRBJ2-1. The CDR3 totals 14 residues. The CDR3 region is CASSLFSTANEQFF.